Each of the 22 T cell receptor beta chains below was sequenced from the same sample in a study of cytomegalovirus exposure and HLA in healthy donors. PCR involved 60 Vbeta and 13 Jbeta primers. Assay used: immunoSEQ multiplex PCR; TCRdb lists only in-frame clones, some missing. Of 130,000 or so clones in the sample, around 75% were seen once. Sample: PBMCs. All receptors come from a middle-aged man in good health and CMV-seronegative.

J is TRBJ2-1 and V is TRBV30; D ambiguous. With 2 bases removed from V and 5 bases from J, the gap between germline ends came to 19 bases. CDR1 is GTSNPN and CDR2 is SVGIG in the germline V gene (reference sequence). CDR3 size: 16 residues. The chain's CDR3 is CAWSSLPYGLNNEQFF. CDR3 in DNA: TGTGCCTGGAGTTCCCTACCCTATGGGCTGAACAATGAGCAGTTCTTC.

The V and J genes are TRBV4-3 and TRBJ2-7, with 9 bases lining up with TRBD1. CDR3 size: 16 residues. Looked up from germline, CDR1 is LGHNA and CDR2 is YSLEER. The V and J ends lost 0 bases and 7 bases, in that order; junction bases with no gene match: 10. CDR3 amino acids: CASSQDPRTGVGEQYF. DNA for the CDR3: TGCGCCAGCAGCCAAGATCCCCGGACAGGGGTTGGTGAGCAGTACTTC.

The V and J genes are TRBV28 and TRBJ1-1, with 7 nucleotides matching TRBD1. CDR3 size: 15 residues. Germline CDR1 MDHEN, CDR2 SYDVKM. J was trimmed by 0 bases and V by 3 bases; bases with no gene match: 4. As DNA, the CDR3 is TGTGCCAGCAGTTTTTACAGGGGTGTGAACACTGAAGCTTTCTTT. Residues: CASSFYRGVNTEAFF.

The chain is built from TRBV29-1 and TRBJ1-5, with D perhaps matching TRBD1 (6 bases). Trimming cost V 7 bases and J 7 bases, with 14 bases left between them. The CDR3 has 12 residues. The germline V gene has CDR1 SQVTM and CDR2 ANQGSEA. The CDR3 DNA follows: TGCAGCGCTCAGGGGTTGAACCAGCCCCAGCATTTT. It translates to CSAQGLNQPQHF.

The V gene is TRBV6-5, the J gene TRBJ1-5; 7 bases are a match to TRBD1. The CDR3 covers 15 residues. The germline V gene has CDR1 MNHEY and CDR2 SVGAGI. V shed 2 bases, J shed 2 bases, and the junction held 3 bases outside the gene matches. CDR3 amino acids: CASSYRQGGNQPQHF. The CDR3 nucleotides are TGTGCCAGCAGTTACCGACAGGGCGGCAATCAGCCCCAGCATTTT.

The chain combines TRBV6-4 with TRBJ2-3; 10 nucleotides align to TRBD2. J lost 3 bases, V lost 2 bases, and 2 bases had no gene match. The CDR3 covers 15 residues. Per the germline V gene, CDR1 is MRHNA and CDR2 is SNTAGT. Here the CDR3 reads CASSDRAGGTDTQYF. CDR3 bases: TGTGCCAGCAGTGACCGAGCGGGGGGGACAGATACGCAGTATTTT.

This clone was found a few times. The CDR3 nucleotides read TGTGCCAGTAGTGCACCGGGACTAGCGGGGGTATTGGATGAGCAGTTCTTC. It codes for CASSAPGLAGVLDEQFF. The chain is built from TRBV19 and TRBJ2-1; TRBD2 aligns across 14 bases. Germline lookup yields CDR1 LNHDA and CDR2 SQIVND (reference sequence). Losses at the gene ends were 5 bases for V and 8 bases for J; bases not matched to a gene: 11. There are 17 residues in the CDR3.

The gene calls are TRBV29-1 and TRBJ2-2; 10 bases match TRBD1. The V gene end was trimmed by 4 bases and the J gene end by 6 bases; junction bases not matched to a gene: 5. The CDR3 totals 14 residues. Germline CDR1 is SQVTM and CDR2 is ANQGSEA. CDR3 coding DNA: TGCAGCGTTGCGGGAGACAGGGGGCCCGGGGAGCTGTTTTTT. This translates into CSVAGDRGPGELFF.

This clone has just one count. CDR3 in amino acids: CASSFQRGKQETQYF. The CDR3 DNA is TGTGCCAGCAGCTTTCAGCGGGGGAAACAAGAGACCCAGTACTTC. The chain carries TRBV7-2 and TRBJ2-5, with 8 nucleotides matching TRBD2. The CDR3 is 15 residues long. Trimming took 3 bases from V and 2 from J; bases not matched to a gene: 5. Germline CDR1 is SGHTA and CDR2 is FQGNSA.

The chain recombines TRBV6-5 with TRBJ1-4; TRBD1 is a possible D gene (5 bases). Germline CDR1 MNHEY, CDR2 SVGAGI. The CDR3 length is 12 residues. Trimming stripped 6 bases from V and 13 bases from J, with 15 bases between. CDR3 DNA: TGTGCCAGCAGCCTCCGAGGACAACGACTGTTTTTT. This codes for CASSLRGQRLFF.

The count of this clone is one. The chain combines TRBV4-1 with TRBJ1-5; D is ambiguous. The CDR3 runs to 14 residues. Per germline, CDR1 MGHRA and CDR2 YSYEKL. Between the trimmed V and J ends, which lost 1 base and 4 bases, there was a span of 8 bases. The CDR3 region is CASSQGRGNQPQHF. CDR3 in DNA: TGCGCCAGCAGCCAAGGTCGGGGAAATCAGCCCCAGCATTTT.

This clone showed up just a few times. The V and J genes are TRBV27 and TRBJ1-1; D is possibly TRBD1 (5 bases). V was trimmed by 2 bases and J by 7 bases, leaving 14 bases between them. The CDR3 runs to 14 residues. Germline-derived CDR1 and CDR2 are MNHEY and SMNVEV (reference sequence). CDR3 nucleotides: TGTGCCAGCAGTTTAAATCACGGGGGTAGTGAAGCTTTCTTT. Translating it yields CASSLNHGGSEAFF.

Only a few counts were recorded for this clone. CDR3 region: CASRIQGEYTEAFF. The CDR3 DNA reads TGTGCCAGTAGGATACAGGGGGAGTACACTGAAGCTTTCTTT. This chain links TRBV19 with TRBJ1-1; 8 positions agree with TRBD1. V gave up 6 bases and J gave up 3 bases; unmatched junction bases: 6. The CDR3 runs to 14 residues. Germline V gene data show CDR1 as LNHDA and CDR2 as SQIVND (reference sequence).

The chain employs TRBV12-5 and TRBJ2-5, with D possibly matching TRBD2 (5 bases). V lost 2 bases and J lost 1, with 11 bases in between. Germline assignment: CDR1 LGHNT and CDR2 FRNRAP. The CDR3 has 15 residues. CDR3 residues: CASGLSASLQETQYF. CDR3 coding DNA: TGTGCTAGTGGTTTGTCGGCTAGCCTCCAAGAGACCCAGTACTTC.

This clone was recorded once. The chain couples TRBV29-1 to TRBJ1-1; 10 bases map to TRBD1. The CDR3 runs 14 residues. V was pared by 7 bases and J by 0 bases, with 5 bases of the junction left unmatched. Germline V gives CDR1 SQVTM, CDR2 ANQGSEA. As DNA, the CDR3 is TGCAGCGGTGGACAGGGGGGGATGAACACTGAAGCTTTCTTT. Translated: CSGGQGGMNTEAFF.

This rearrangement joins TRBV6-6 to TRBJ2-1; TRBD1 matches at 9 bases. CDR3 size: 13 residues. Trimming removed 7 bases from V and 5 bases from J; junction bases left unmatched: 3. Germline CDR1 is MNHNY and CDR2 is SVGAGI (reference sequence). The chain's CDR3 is CASIRTGDNEQFF. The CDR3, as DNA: TGTGCCAGCATTCGGACAGGGGACAATGAGCAGTTCTTC.

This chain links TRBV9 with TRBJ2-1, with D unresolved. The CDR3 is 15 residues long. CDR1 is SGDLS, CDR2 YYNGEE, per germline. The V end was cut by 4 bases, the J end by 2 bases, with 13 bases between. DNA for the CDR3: TGTGCCAGCAGCCAATCTCTAGTGACCTACAATGAGCAGTTCTTC. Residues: CASSQSLVTYNEQFF.

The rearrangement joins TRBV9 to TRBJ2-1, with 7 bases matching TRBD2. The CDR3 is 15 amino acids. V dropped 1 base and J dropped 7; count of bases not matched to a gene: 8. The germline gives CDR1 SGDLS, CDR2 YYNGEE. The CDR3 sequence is CASSVRRGEGNEQFF. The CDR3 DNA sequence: TGTGCCAGCAGCGTAAGACGGGGGGAAGGGAATGAGCAGTTCTTC.

The CDR3 bases are TGTGCCAGCACCTCTTTTGGGGGAGGGGATGGCTATGGCTACACCTTC. It encodes CASTSFGGGDGYGYTF. This chain connects TRBV2 to TRBJ1-2, with D tentatively TRBD1 (5 bases). Trimming left V 7 bases short and J 4 bases short, with 22 bases between. Germline V CDR1 and CDR2: SNHLY, FYNNEI. The CDR3 is 16 residues long.

CDR3 amino acids: CASRLGSGTDMNTEAFF. CDR3 coding DNA: TGTGCAAGTCGCTTAGGGTCCGGGACAGACATGAACACTGAAGCTTTCTTT. The V and J genes are TRBV12-2 and TRBJ1-1; the D call in the table, TRBD1, was not verified against the DNA. TRBV12-2 is a documented pseudogene. The CDR3 runs 17 residues.

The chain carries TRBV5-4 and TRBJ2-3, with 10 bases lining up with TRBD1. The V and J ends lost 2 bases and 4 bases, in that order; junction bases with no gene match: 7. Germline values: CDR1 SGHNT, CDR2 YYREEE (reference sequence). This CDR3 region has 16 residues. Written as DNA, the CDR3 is TGTGCCAGCAGCTTCCCTGGACAGGGGGGCGCAGATACGCAGTATTTT. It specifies CASSFPGQGGADTQYF.

DNA for the CDR3: TGCGCCAGCAGCCAAGATCGGGAGGTCTCCTACGAGCAGTACTTC. Protein sequence: CASSQDREVSYEQYF. V is TRBV4-3 and J is TRBJ2-7; 7 bases are shared with TRBD2. CDR3 length equals 15 residues. Germline CDR1 LGHNA, CDR2 YSLEER. With 0 bases clipped from V and 0 bases from J, the junction kept 2 bases outside the gene matches.